The rows below give T cell receptor beta chains drawn from one sample of a study of T cells in localized non-small cell lung cancer. Clones were sequenced by immunoSEQ multiplex PCR, and TCRdb holds only the in-frame ones, with some missing. In the table there are roughly 25,000 clones, around 89% of which are singletons. Specimen: PBMCs, collected before any cancer treatment. The source is a man between 35 and 75 years old with stage II lung adenocarcinoma. The CDR3 runs from the conserved cysteine through the conserved F or W. A D gene is named only where the DNA matches it firmly. Only part of the rows carry a size: once, few, many, or a class if the clone is expanded.

clone size	V gene	D gene	J gene	CDR3 DNA	CDR3 protein
-	TRBV4-2	-	TRBJ2-1	TGTGCCAGCAGACCCGACAGCGGAAATGAGCAGTTCTTC	CASRPDSGNEQFF
-	TRBV29-1	-	TRBJ1-2	TGCAGCGTTGACCGGCAGGGTGGCTACACCTTC	CSVDRQGGYTF
-	TRBV9	-	TRBJ2-1	TGTGCCAGCAGCCCCCGGGGGGCGGGGAATGAGCAGTTCTTC	CASSPRGAGNEQFF
-	TRBV4-2	TRBD2	TRBJ2-1	TGTGCCAGCAGCCAAGATCTCACTAGCGGGGCGGGGAATGAGCAGTTCTTC	CASSQDLTSGAGNEQFF
-	TRBV25-1	TRBD2	TRBJ2-1	TGTGCCACAAAGCGGGGGGGCTCCTACAATGAGCAGTTCTTC	CATKRGGSYNEQFF
once	TRBV19	TRBD2	TRBJ2-1	TGTGCCAGTAGTAACTTAGCTTACGGGACTAGTCTCTCTGAGCAGTTCTTC	CASSNLAYGTSLSEQFF
-	TRBV19	TRBD2	TRBJ2-2	TGTGCCAGTAGTATAGCGGGAGGCACCGGGGAGCTGTTTTTT	CASSIAGGTGELFF
once	TRBV5-1	-	TRBJ1-6	TGCGCCAGCAGCCCCACAGGGAGCTCCTATAATTCACCCCTCCACTTT	CASSPTGSSYNSPLHF
-	TRBV2	TRBD1	TRBJ2-7	TGTGCCAGCAGTGAAGCCCGGACAGGGCTTTACGAGCAGTACTTC	CASSEARTGLYEQYF
-	TRBV5-1	-	TRBJ2-5	TGCGCCAGCAGCTTGGGGAGGGGAGAGAGCGAGACCCAGTACTTC	CASSLGRGESETQYF
few	TRBV6-5	TRBD1	TRBJ1-1	TGTGCCTCTAGGGGGCCCACTGAAGCTTTCTTT	CASRGPTEAFF
few	TRBV19	-	TRBJ2-3	TGTGCCAGTAAGGGTAGCACGGATACGCAGTATTTT	CASKGSTDTQYF
-	TRBV7-9	-	TRBJ2-1	TGTGCCAGCAGCAAAGACCAGGGTAGAAATGAGCAGTTCTTC	CASSKDQGRNEQFF
few	TRBV7-9	TRBD2	TRBJ2-5	TGTGCCAGCAGCTTAGGACTAGCGGGGGGGCAAGAGACCCAGTACTTC	CASSLGLAGGQETQYF
-	TRBV19	TRBD1	TRBJ1-2	TGTGCCAGTAGTTCCCGACCGGGACAGAGCTCTTCTAACTATGGCTACACCTTC	CASSSRPGQSSSNYGYTF
-	TRBV5-1	TRBD2	TRBJ2-1	TGCGCCAGCAGCTTATTAGCGGGAGGGCCTTCTGAGCAGTTCTTC	CASSLLAGGPSEQFF
-	TRBV21-1	-	TRBJ2-7	TGTGCCAGCAGCTATTGTAGTATCGGTGTAGGGAACAGGGGACCCTCCTACGAGCAGTACTTC	CASSYCSIGVGNRGPSYEQYF
-	TRBV6-6	TRBD2	TRBJ2-1	TGTGCCAGCAGTTGTGCCCCGGAACTAGCGATTGAGCAGTTCTTC	CASSCAPELAIEQFF
-	TRBV28	-	TRBJ2-5	TGTGCCAGCAGCGCGGCCGGGGACATCCAAGAGACCCAGTACTTC	CASSAAGDIQETQYF
once	TRBV6-6	TRBD1	TRBJ1-5	TGTGCCAGCAGTTCCCGACAGGGAAGGGGCAATCAGCCCCAGCATTTT	CASSSRQGRGNQPQHF
few	TRBV28	-	TRBJ1-5	TGTGCCAGCAGTTTGGAATTCCGCAGGGACAATCAGCCCCAGCATTTT	CASSLEFRRDNQPQHF
-	TRBV2	TRBD1	TRBJ1-2	TGTGCCAGCAGTGAAGCGCTTCAGGGGGATGGCTACACCTTC	CASSEALQGDGYTF
-	TRBV6-1	TRBD1	TRBJ2-1	TGTGCCACTGGGACAGGGGGCAATGAGCAGTTCTTC	CATGTGGNEQFF